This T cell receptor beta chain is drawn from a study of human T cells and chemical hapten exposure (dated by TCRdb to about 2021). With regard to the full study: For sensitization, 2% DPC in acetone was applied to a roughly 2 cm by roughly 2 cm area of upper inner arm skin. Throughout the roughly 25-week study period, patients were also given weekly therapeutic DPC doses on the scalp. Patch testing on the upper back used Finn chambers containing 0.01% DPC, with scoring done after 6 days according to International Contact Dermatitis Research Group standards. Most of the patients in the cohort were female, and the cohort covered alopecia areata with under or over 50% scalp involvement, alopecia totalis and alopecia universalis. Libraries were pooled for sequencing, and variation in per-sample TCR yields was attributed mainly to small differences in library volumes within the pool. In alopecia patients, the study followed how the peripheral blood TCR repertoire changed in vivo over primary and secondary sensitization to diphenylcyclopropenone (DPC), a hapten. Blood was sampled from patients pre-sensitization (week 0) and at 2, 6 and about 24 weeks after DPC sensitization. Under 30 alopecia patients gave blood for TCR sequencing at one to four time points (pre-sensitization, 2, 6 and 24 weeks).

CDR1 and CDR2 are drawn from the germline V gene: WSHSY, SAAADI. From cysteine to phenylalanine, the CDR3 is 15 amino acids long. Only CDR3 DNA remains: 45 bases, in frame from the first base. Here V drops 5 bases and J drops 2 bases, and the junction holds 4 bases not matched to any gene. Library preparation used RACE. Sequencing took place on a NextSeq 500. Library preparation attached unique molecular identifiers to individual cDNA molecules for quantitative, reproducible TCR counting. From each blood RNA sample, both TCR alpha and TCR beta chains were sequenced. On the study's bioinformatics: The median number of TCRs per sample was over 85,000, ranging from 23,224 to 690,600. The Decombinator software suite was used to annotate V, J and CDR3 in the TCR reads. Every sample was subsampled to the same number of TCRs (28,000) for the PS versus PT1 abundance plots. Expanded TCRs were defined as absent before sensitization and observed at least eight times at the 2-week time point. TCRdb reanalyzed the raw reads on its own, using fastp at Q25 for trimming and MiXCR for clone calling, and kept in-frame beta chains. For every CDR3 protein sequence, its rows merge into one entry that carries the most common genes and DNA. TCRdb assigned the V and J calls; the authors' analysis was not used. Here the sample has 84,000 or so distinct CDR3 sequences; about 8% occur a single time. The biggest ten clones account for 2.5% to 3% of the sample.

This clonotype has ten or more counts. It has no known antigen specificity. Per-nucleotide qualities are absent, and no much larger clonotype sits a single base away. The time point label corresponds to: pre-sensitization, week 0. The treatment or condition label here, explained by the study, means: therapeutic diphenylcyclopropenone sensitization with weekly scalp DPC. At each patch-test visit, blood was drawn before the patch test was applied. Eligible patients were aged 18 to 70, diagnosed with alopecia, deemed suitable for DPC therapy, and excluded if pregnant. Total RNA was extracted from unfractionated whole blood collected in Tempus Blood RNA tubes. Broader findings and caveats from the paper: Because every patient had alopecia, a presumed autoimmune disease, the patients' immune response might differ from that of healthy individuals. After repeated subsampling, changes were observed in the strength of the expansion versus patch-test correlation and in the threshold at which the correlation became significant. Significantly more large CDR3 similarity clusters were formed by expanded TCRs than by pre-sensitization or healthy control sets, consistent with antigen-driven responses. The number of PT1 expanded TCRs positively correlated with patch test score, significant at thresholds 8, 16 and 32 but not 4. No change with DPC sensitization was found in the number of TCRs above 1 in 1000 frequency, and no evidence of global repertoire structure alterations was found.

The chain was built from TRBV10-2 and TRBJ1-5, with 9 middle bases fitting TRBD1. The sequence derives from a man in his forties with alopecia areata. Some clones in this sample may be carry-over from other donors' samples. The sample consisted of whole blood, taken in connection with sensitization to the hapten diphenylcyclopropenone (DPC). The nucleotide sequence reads TGCGCCAGCAGTAGGACAGGGGAGGGCAATCAGCCCCAGCATTTT. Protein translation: CASSRTGEGNQPQHF.